The sequence of this T cell receptor beta chain was determined in a study of cytomegalovirus exposure and HLA in healthy donors. A multiplex PCR was run with 60 Vbeta primers and 13 Jbeta primers. Some clones are missing from TCRdb's copy, which holds only in-frame ones; the method was immunoSEQ multiplex PCR. Of 150,000 or so clones listed, roughly 80% are singletons. This CDR3 has 11 amino acids. V was pared by 5 bases and J by 3 bases, with 4 bases between. Germline V gene lookup returns CDR1 SNHLY and CDR2 FYNNEI. Regarding the study as a whole: Altogether, 150 or so TCR beta chains were recorded as cytomegalovirus-associated. In a later analysis, most CMV-associated TCR beta chains appeared HLA-restricted.

A remark on this clone: Its matching antigen is unknown.

The receptor's source is a man aged 35 to 55 in good health and CMV-seropositive. This chain connects TRBV2 to TRBJ1-1; D is unclear. Sequences were obtained from PBMCs. CDR3 DNA sequence: TGTGCCAGCAGTCCTTACACTGAAGCTTTCTTT. It is translated as CASSPYTEAFF.